This TCR beta chain was recorded in a study of regulatory T cells in long-lasting Graves disease. Building of the TCR beta libraries involved iRepertoire HTBI primers and Arm-PCR of CDR3 regions. Using its own MiXCR run on the multiplex PCR reads, TCRdb lists one record per CDR3 protein. The table includes about 620,000 distinct CDR3 sequences, about 16% detected once. This clonotype was seen just once. Indicated time point: newly diagnosed GD, antithyroid drugs for less than 3 months. Extracted PBMC RNA gave rise to the TCR library. J lost 2 bases, V lost 9 bases, and 6 bases had no gene match. The CDR3 has 14 residues. The germline V gene encodes CDR1 LNHDA and CDR2 SQIVND (reference sequence). This sample also belongs to another study, concerning T cells in Graves' hyperthyroidism and ophthalmopathy.

The receptor was isolated from a woman between 25 and 40 years old with Graves disease. The chain links TRBV19 to TRBJ1-5; 8 bases are a match to TRBD1. The sample consisted of peripheral blood mononuclear cells (PBMCs), taken at new diagnosis, from a patient treated with antithyroid drugs. CDR3 in amino acids: CARGTGIGNQPQHF. The CDR3 coding sequence is TGTGCCAGGGGGACAGGAATAGGCAATCAGCCCCAGCATTTT. Together with reference TRBV19 and TRBJ1-5, the CDR3 gives the full variable domain: DGGITQSPKYLFRKEGQNVTLSCEQNLNHDAMYWYRQDPGQGLRLIYYSQIVNDFQKGDIAEGYSVSREKKESFPLTVTSAQKNPTAFYLCARGTGIGNQPQHFGDGTRLSIL.